The 2 T cell receptor beta chains listed next were all sequenced from one sample in a study of OX40 agonist ivuxolimab in advanced cancers. TCRdb's table, derived via immunoSEQ multiplex PCR, lists solely in-frame clones and lacks some. Of approximately 70,000 clones in the sample, roughly 82% were seen once. The material sequenced was CD4+ or CD8+ T cells sorted from blood, taken in a trial of the OX40 agonist ivuxolimab. These receptors came from an adult with an advanced solid tumor such as melanoma, head and neck, liver or kidney cancer.

CDR3 DNA sequence: TGTGCCAGCAGCTTAGCGTCGCGCTACGAGCAGTACTTC. Amino acid sequence: CASSLASRYEQYF. This rearrangement joins TRBV11-1 to TRBJ2-7; D is ambiguous. The CDR3 covers 13 residues. V was clipped by 0 bases and J by 3 bases, with 6 bases between them. Germline CDR1 SGHAT, CDR2 FQDESV (reference sequence).

A single count supports this clone. The V call is TRBV2, the J call TRBJ2-5; D assignment may be TRBD1 or TRBD2 (5 bases each). Trimming took 3 bases from V and 3 from J, leaving 14 bases between them. This CDR3 spans 15 amino acids. CDR1 SNHLY and CDR2 FYNNEI come from the germline V gene. CDR3: CASSEGERVEETQYF. In DNA, the CDR3 is TGTGCCAGCAGTGAGGGGGAGAGGGTTGAAGAGACCCAGTACTTC.